This TCR beta chain was identified in a study of identical twins. TCRdb fed the 5' RACE reads into MiXCR, producing one record per CDR3 protein. The sample yields about 200,000 distinct CDR3 sequences, around 10% seen once. There are 13 residues in the CDR3. V was cut by 6 bases and J by 2 bases, with 11 bases left in between. This clonotype was seen many times. What was sequenced was memory (CD45RO+) T cells sorted from blood. The receptor comes from a woman in her late teens or twenties in good health. This chain connects TRBV12-3 or TRBV12-4 to TRBJ2-7, with D perhaps TRBD1 (5 bases). CDR3 region: CASRQEIAYEQYF. In nucleotides, the CDR3 is TGTGCCAGCAGACAGGAGATTGCCTACGAGCAGTACTTC.